The T cell receptor (beta chain) under discussion was sequenced for a study of T cell changes during pregnancy in multiple sclerosis. Germline V gives CDR1 SGHVS, CDR2 FNYEAQ. The CDR3 is made up of 13 amino acids. V was pared by 1 base and J by 6 bases, with 8 bases between. This table comes from immunoSEQ multiplex PCR, and its TCRdb copy is limited to in-frame clones, with some not included. Of roughly 80,000 clones listed, about 91% were seen once; the top ten hold about 3%. This TCR came from a female donor with multiple sclerosis, enrolled in a pregnancy study. The chain is built from TRBV7-6 and TRBJ2-3; D gene unclear. The sample consisted of peripheral blood, taken before pregnancy. CDR3 coding DNA: TGTGCCAGCAGCTTAGGGATCGGGGATACGCAGTATTTT. Its protein is CASSLGIGDTQYF.